This passage covers 25 T cell receptor beta chains from one sample sequenced in a study of long-term antiretroviral therapy in people with HIV. Samples were assayed with immunoSEQ v3.0 at survey level. TCRdb keeps only in-frame clones here, not all; method: immunoSEQ multiplex PCR. The sample includes 14,000 or so clones, approximately 73% of them seen just once. Sequenced here: unsorted PBMCs, sampled 3.1 years after starting antiretroviral therapy. The source of these receptors is a man between 35 and 55 years old with HIV.

The J gene is TRBJ1-1, the V gene TRBV4-1, with D perhaps TRBD1 (5 bases). The V end lost 4 bases, the J end lost 3 bases, and 18 bases lay between the germline ends. The CDR3 runs to 16 residues. Germline CDR1 MGHRA, CDR2 YSYEKL. The CDR3 reads CASSRRIGEGDTEAFF. The CDR3, as DNA: TGCGCCAGCAGCCGCCGGATTGGGGAAGGGGACACTGAAGCTTTCTTT.

The rearrangement uses TRBV20-1 and TRBJ2-7; D gene ambiguous. CDR1 is DFQATT and CDR2 is SNEGSKA in the germline V gene (reference sequence). The CDR3 is 11 residues long. V dropped 6 bases and J dropped 2 bases, with 8 bases sitting between them. The CDR3 DNA reads as TGCAGTGCATCCAAGACCTACGAGCAGTACTTC. This encodes CSASKTYEQYF.

The chain uses TRBV15 and TRBJ1-1; D is uncertain. Per the germline V gene, CDR1 is LNHNV and CDR2 is YYDKDF (reference sequence). The CDR3 has 15 amino acids. V shed 0 bases and J shed 1 base, with 9 bases lying between them. The CDR3 bases are TGTGCCACCAGCAGAGAACAAGCCCAGAACACTGAAGCTTTCTTT. Encoded protein: CATSREQAQNTEAFF.

The CDR3: CASSYGLAGTNEQFF. The CDR3 coding sequence is TGTGCCAGCAGTTACGGACTAGCGGGGACCAATGAGCAGTTCTTC. V and J are TRBV6-5 and TRBJ2-1; 12 bases are a match to TRBD2. This CDR3 has 15 amino acids. Trimming cost V 2 bases and J 6 bases; bases outside gene matches: 2. CDR1 and CDR2 from the germline V gene are MNHEY and SVGAGI.

The V and J genes are TRBV29-1 and TRBJ2-1; D uncertain. Trimming removed 5 bases at V and 9 bases at J, with 8 bases between. The V gene's germline CDR1 is SQVTM and CDR2 ANQGSEA. This CDR3 has 10 amino acids. The CDR3 reads CSVNYGEQFF. The DNA of the CDR3 is TGCAGCGTTAACTACGGTGAGCAGTTCTTC.

The chain is built from TRBV18 and TRBJ1-4, with 8 bases matching TRBD1. Germline V gives CDR1 KGHSH, CDR2 LQKENI. V gave up 3 bases and J gave up 6 bases; unmatched junction bases: 12. This CDR3 is 17 amino acids long. The chain's CDR3 is CASSPARQGARDEKLFF. CDR3 DNA sequence: TGTGCCAGCTCACCGGCCCGGCAGGGGGCGCGTGATGAAAAACTGTTTTTT.

The rearrangement joins TRBV29-1 to TRBJ1-1; D might be TRBD1 (5 bases). Germline V gene sequence: CDR1 SQVTM, CDR2 ANQGSEA. The CDR3 is 15 residues long. V lost 0 bases and J 1 base, leaving 12 bases between the germline ends. Here the CDR3 DNA reads TGCAGCGTTGAAGATTGGGGGGACTCGAACACTGAAGCTTTCTTT. Protein sequence: CSVEDWGDSNTEAFF. Variable domain in full (rest from reference TRBV29-1 and TRBJ1-1): SAVISQKPSRDICQRGTSLTIQCQVDSQVTMMFWYRQQPGQSLTLIATANQGSEATYESGFVIDKFPISRPNLTFSTLTVSNMSPEDSSIYLCSVEDWGDSNTEAFFGQGTRLTVV.

The V and J genes are TRBV7-8 and TRBJ2-5; possibly TRBD1 or TRBD2 for D (5 bases each). Trimming removed 5 bases from V and 4 bases from J, with 14 bases in between. Germline CDR1 is SGHVS and CDR2 is FQNEAQ. The CDR3 extends over 14 amino acids. CDR3 amino acids: CASSPRDRGETQYF. In DNA, the CDR3 is TGTGCCAGCAGCCCAAGGGACCGAGGAGAGACCCAGTACTTC.

The V call is TRBV30, the J call TRBJ1-5; no firm D call. Per germline, CDR1 GTSNPN and CDR2 SVGIG (reference sequence). The CDR3 loop spans 14 amino acids. V was pared by 1 base and J by 0 bases, with 7 bases between. The CDR3 DNA follows: TGTGCCTGGAGTGAAGGGATTAGCAATCAGCCCCAGCATTTT. Its protein product is CAWSEGISNQPQHF.

This rearrangement joins TRBV7-6 to TRBJ2-7; 9 nucleotides agree with TRBD1. The CDR3 contains 15 residues. Trimming removed 5 bases from V and 7 bases from J; junction bases left unmatched: 12. Germline V gene lookup returns CDR1 SGHVS and CDR2 FNYEAQ. In nucleotides, the CDR3 is TGTGCCAGCAGCGCCGGTCAGGACAGGGGTAGGGAGCAGTACTTC. Translating gives CASSAGQDRGREQYF.

The V call is TRBV30, the J call TRBJ2-3, with no clear D. CDR3 length: 13 residues. Trimming shortened V by 5 bases and J by 0 bases, and 9 bases separated the two germline ends. Germline lookup yields CDR1 GTSNPN and CDR2 SVGIG (reference sequence). CDR3 in DNA: TGTGCCTGGGGATCGTCTAGCACAGATACGCAGTATTTT. This codes for CAWGSSSTDTQYF. The variable domain in full, with the rest retrieved from reference TRBV30 and TRBJ2-3, is SQTIHQWPATLVQPVGSPLSLECTVEGTSNPNLYWYRQAAGRGLQLLFYSVGIGQISSEVPQNLSASRPQDRQFILSSKKLLLSDSGFYLCAWGSSSTDTQYFGPGTRLTVL.

This sequence joins TRBV12-1 and TRBJ1-3. TRBV12-1 is a known pseudogene. The CDR3 length is 14 residues. CDR3 residues: CASSSGTAGNTIYF. Here the CDR3 DNA reads TGTGCCAGCAGCTCTGGGACGGCTGGAAACACCATATATTTT.

In its sample, this clone is medium-sized. The chain uses TRBV27 and TRBJ2-7; possibly TRBD1 or TRBD2 for D (5 bases each). The CDR3 runs 16 residues. Trimming removed 3 bases from V and 3 bases from J, with 18 bases in between. Per germline, CDR1 MNHEY and CDR2 SMNVEV (reference sequence). The CDR3: CASSFSLGTVLYEQYF. The CDR3 coding sequence is TGTGCCAGCAGTTTTTCCCTCGGGACGGTCCTCTACGAGCAGTACTTC.

The J gene is TRBJ2-5, the V gene TRBV7-9; 8 bases agree with TRBD1. The CDR3 is 16 residues long. Trimming took 3 bases from V and 3 from J; bases not matched to a gene: 9. Germline values: CDR1 SEHNR, CDR2 FQNEAQ (reference sequence). The CDR3 region has the DNA TGTGCCAGCAGCTTTGTGCCCTCGGACAGGGAAGAGACCCAGTACTTC. Translation gives CASSFVPSDREETQYF.

The chain carries TRBV27 and TRBJ1-2; D unclear. The CDR3 totals 15 residues. Trimming removed 6 bases from V and 2 bases from J, with 16 bases in between. Germline V gives CDR1 MNHEY, CDR2 SMNVEV (reference sequence). For the CDR3, the DNA is TGTGCCAGCAGCGAAGTGGCAGTTAAAAACTATGGCTACACCTTC. This codes for CASSEVAVKNYGYTF.

The CDR3 sequence: CASSEGPFDEQYF. CDR3 in DNA: TGTGCCAGCAGTGAAGGTCCTTTTGACGAGCAGTACTTC. The rearrangement uses TRBV2 and TRBJ2-7; D unclear. The CDR3 is 13 residues long. Germline V gene sequence: CDR1 SNHLY, CDR2 FYNNEI. Trimming took 1 base from V and 5 from J, leaving 9 bases between them.

The V call is TRBV19, the J call TRBJ2-2; perhaps TRBD2 as D (5 bases). The V end lost 4 bases, the J end lost 4 bases, and 10 bases lay between the germline ends. The CDR3 loop spans 14 amino acids. Germline CDR1 reads LNHDA; CDR2 reads SQIVND (reference sequence). The CDR3 DNA reads as TGTGCCAGTAGTAAGGACGGAGGCACCGGGGAGCTGTTTTTT. Its protein is CASSKDGGTGELFF.

This chain joins TRBV2 and TRBJ1-5; TRBD1 agrees at 8 bases. With V trimmed by 7 bases and J by 2 bases, 7 bases remained unmatched. CDR1 is SNHLY and CDR2 is FYNNEI in the germline V gene. This CDR3 is built from 15 residues. The CDR3 loop reads CASMTDRGGNQPQHF. As DNA, the CDR3 is TGTGCCAGCATGACCGACAGGGGAGGCAATCAGCCCCAGCATTTT.

The chain has TRBV21-1 and TRBJ2-3; the table's D call, TRBD2, has no DNA check behind it. TRBV21-1 is flagged as a pseudogene. The CDR3 totals 16 residues. CDR3 residues: CASRYPTRAGWNTQYF. CDR3 in DNA: TGTGCCAGCAGGTACCCGACCAGGGCGGGGTGGAATACGCAGTATTTT.

This clone was observed once. The rearrangement joins TRBV14 to TRBJ2-2, with TRBD2 identical over 9 bases. The CDR3 length is 16 residues. The V gene's germline CDR1 is SGHDN and CDR2 FVKESK. J gave up 4 bases and V 4 bases, and 7 bases lay outside the gene matches. CDR3 DNA sequence: TGTGCCAGCAGCCTTTGGACTAGCGCTTCCACCGGGGAGCTGTTTTTT. This gives the protein CASSLWTSASTGELFF.

The rearrangement uses TRBV10-3 and TRBJ1-1, with 8 bases fitting TRBD1. Germline CDR1 and CDR2: ENHRY and SYGVKD. Trimming removed 6 bases from V and 4 bases from J; junction bases left unmatched: 10. The CDR3 runs 15 residues. CDR3 residues: CAISRTGTLSTEAFF. The CDR3 DNA sequence: TGTGCCATCAGCCGGACAGGGACGTTAAGCACTGAAGCTTTCTTT.

The DNA for the CDR3 is TGTGCCAGCAGCTTGAGGTCTCTGGGAGGCGAGCAGTACTTC. This gives the protein CASSLRSLGGEQYF. This chain connects TRBV5-6 to TRBJ2-7; the D gene is possibly TRBD2 (6 bases). This CDR3 has 14 residues. Germline V gives CDR1 SGHDT, CDR2 YYEEEE. Trimming left V 1 base short and J 6 bases short, with 14 bases between.

The chain joins TRBV25-1 to TRBJ2-1; no definite D call. In germline, CDR1 is MGHDK, CDR2 SYGVNS. This CDR3 has 11 amino acids. Trimming pared 1 base from V and 10 bases from J, leaving 5 bases between. CDR3 DNA: TGTGCCAGCAGTGAATTTCGGGAGCAGTTCTTC. It translates to CASSEFREQFF.

The V gene is TRBV29-1, the J gene TRBJ1-1, with TRBD1 matching over 7 bases. The V and J ends lost 6 bases and 1 base, in that order; junction bases with no gene match: 8. CDR1 and CDR2 (germline): SQVTM, ANQGSEA. This CDR3 comprises 14 residues. CDR3 nucleotide sequence: TGCAGCGTCTCTCGGGACAGCGGGAACACTGAAGCTTTCTTT. Translating gives CSVSRDSGNTEAFF.

The V and J genes are TRBV2 and TRBJ1-2; D not certain. V dropped 3 bases and J dropped 2 bases, with 7 bases sitting between them. The CDR3 contains 13 residues. Germline lookup yields CDR1 SNHLY and CDR2 FYNNEI. DNA of the CDR3: TGTGCCAGCAGTGACGTGGCGAACTATGGCTACACCTTC. It is translated as CASSDVANYGYTF.